The text below deals with one T cell receptor (beta chain). V was clipped by 5 bases and J by 4 bases; unmatched bases: 8. The CDR3 covers 14 residues. CDR1 MDHEN and CDR2 SYDVKM come from the germline V gene. This entry comes from a study of blood T cell repertoires in COVID-19. The overall study: Donors in the United States, Italy and Spain gave samples during acute or convalescent COVID-19. PBMCs, B-cell-depleted T cells, or T cells were the source of the cDNA or gDNA that made up the material.

In the authors' methods: Amplification with reference gene primers provided the estimates of nucleated cell counts. The repertoire was sequenced with immunoSEQ multiplex PCR; TCRdb's copy has only in-frame clones and lacks some. V, J and clone size reflect that table, while D and trimming were determined from the DNA. In the table there are around 240,000 clones, roughly four fifths of which are singletons. The clonotype originates from a woman aged 80 or over with acute or convalescent COVID-19. The chain couples TRBV28 to TRBJ2-7, with 7 bases aligning to TRBD2. Sample: peripheral blood. This chain's CDR3 is CASSEYTSAYEQYF. CDR3 nucleotide sequence: TGTGCCAGCAGTGAGTATACTAGCGCTTACGAGCAGTACTTC.